This passage covers 9 T cell receptor beta chains from one sample sequenced in a study of T-cell reconstitution after alpha-beta-depleted transplantation in children. It was with unique molecular identifiers that the TCRbeta library was prepared. Using its own MiXCR run on the PCR reads, TCRdb lists one record per CDR3 protein. The sample shows 500,000 to 650,000 distinct CDR3 sequences, over 10% of them seen only once. Source: PBMCs, mostly from graft donor cells, taken 360 days after TCRalphabeta/CD19-depleted stem cell transplant. The origin of the receptors is a male patient younger than 18 who had a stem cell transplant for acute myeloid leukemia, so the T cells may come from the graft donor.

There are a few counts of this clonotype. The J gene is TRBJ1-4, the V gene TRBV2, with D possibly being TRBD1 (5 bases). With 3 bases removed from V and 0 bases from J, the gap between germline ends came to 14 bases. The germline V gene encodes CDR1 SNHLY and CDR2 FYNNEI. This CDR3 is built from 17 residues. The CDR3 DNA is TGTGCCAGCAGTGACGGGGGGTCGAGGGCAACTAATGAAAAACTGTTTTTT. This gives the protein CASSDGGSRATNEKLFF.

The chain uses TRBV11-2 and TRBJ2-2, with 14 nucleotides matching TRBD2. The CDR3 contains 18 residues. CDR1 is SGHAT and CDR2 is FQNNGV in the germline V gene. V lost 5 bases, J lost 6 bases, and 11 bases stayed unmatched. The CDR3 coding sequence is TGTGCCAGCAGCGCCGATCCGGGACTAGCGGGAGTTCCCGGGGAGCTGTTTTTT. It specifies CASSADPGLAGVPGELFF. The whole variable domain, remainder taken from reference TRBV11-2 and TRBJ2-2, is EAGVAQSPRYKIIEKRQSVAFWCNPISGHATLYWYQQILGQGPKLLIQFQNNGVVDDSQLPKDRFSAERLKGVDSTLKIQPAKLEDSAVYLCASSADPGLAGVPGELFFGEGSRLTVL.

This chain connects TRBV28 to TRBJ1-1, with D possibly matching TRBD1 (5 bases). V lost 6 bases, J lost 12 bases, and 20 bases lay in between. Germline values: CDR1 MDHEN, CDR2 SYDVKM. The CDR3 spans 13 residues. This CDR3 reads CASRLLPGRGTFF. The CDR3 DNA follows: TGTGCCAGCAGGCTCCTACCGGGACGAGGGACTTTCTTT.

This clonotype appeared a few times. CDR3 DNA sequence: TGCGCCAGCAGCTTGTGGCCCAACACAGATACGCAGTATTTT. As protein: CASSLWPNTDTQYF. The gene calls are TRBV5-1 and TRBJ2-3, with unresolved D. Germline CDR1 is SGHRS and CDR2 is YFSETQ. CDR3 length: 14 amino acids. Between the trimmed V and J ends, which lost 1 base and 2 bases, there was a span of 8 bases.

The V call is TRBV29-1, the J call TRBJ2-7, with TRBD2 matching 13 bases. Per the germline V gene, CDR1 is SQVTM and CDR2 is ANQGSEA. The CDR3 is 15 amino acids. Trimming removed 5 bases from V and 4 bases from J; junction bases left unmatched: 8. In nucleotides, the CDR3 is TGCAGCGTTTCAGGGACTAGCGGGATCAGGTACGAGCAGTACTTC. Translated: CSVSGTSGIRYEQYF.

This clonotype has at least ten counts. This rearrangement joins TRBV5-1 to TRBJ2-7; TRBD2 matches 7 bases. This CDR3 comprises 14 residues. The trim removed 5 bases at V and 4 bases at J, leaving 9 bases unmatched. Germline-derived CDR1 and CDR2 are SGHRS and YFSETQ. The CDR3 loop is CASRGGSGFYEQYF. The CDR3, as DNA: TGCGCCAGCAGAGGCGGGAGTGGTTTTTACGAGCAGTACTTC. The entire variable domain, with the rest obtained from reference TRBV5-1 and TRBJ2-7, is as follows: KAGVTQTPRYLIKTRGQQVTLSCSPISGHRSVSWYQQTPGQGLQFLFEYFSETQRNKGNFPGRFSGRQFSNSRSEMNVSTLELGDSALYLCASRGGSGFYEQYFGPGTRLTVT.

The J gene is TRBJ2-7, the V gene TRBV12-5, with TRBD1 matching over 8 bases. This CDR3 contains 15 residues. CDR1 LGHNT and CDR2 FRNRAP come from the germline V gene. The ends lost 1 base at V and 0 bases at J; junction bases unmatched: 2. The CDR3 region is CASGLDRGSSYEQYF. The CDR3, as DNA: TGTGCTAGTGGTTTGGACAGGGGGAGCTCCTACGAGCAGTACTTC.

The chain carries TRBV6-2 or TRBV6-3 and TRBJ2-1; a weak D match, TRBD1 (6 bases). Trimming pared 5 bases from V and 15 bases from J, leaving 14 bases between. Germline CDR1 and CDR2: MNHEY and SVGEGT. CDR3 length: 11 amino acids. In DNA, the CDR3 is TGTGCCAGCAGTCGACAGGACCGGGCGTTCTTC. It translates to CASSRQDRAFF.

This CDR3 reads CASSLRGTLTQETQYF. The DNA of the CDR3 is TGTGCCAGCAGCTTAAGGGGAACCCTCACACAAGAGACCCAGTACTTC. The V and J genes are TRBV7-3 and TRBJ2-5; D ambiguous. The CDR3 covers 16 residues. The V and J ends lost 1 base and 2 bases respectively, with 14 bases between them. CDR1 is SGHTA and CDR2 is FQGTGA in the germline V gene.